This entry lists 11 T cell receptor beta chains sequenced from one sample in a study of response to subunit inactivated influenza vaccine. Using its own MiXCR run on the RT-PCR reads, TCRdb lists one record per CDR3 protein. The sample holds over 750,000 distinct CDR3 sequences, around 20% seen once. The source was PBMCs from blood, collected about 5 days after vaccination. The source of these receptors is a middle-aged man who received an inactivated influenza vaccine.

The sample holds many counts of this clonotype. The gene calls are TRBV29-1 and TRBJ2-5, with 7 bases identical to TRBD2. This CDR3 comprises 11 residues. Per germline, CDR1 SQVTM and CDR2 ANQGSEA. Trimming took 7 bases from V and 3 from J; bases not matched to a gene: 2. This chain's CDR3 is CSAGLEETQYF. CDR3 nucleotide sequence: TGCAGCGCTGGACTAGAAGAGACCCAGTACTTC.

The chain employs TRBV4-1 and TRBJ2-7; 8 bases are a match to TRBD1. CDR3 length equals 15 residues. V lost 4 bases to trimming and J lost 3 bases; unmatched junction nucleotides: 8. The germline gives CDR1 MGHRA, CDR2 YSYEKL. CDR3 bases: TGCGCCAGCAGCCCCACGGACAGGGTTGGCTACGAGCAGTACTTC. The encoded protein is CASSPTDRVGYEQYF.

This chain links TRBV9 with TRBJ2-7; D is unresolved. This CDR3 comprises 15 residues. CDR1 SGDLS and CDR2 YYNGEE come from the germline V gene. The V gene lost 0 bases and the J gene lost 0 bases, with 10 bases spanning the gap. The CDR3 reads CASSVGMDFSYEQYF. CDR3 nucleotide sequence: TGTGCCAGCAGCGTAGGAATGGATTTCTCCTACGAGCAGTACTTC.

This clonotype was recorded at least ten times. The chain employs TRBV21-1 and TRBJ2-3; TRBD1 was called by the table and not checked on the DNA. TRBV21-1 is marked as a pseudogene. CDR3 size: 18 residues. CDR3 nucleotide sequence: TGTGCCAGCAGCAAAGGGGGGGACGCCAACCTCATGACAGATACGCAGTATTTT. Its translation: CASSKGGDANLMTDTQYF.

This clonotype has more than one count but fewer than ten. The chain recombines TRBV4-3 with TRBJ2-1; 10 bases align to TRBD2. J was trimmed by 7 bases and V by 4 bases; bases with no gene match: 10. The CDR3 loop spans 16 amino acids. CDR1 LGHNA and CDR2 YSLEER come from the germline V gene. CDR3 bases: TGCGCCAGCAGCCGGCAAGCGGGGGGGCCGGTGAATGAGCAGTTCTTC. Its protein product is CASSRQAGGPVNEQFF.

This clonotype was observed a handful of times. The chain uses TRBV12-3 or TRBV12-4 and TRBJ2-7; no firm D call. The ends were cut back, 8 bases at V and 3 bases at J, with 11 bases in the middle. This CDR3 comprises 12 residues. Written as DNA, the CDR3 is TGTGCCAGCGTCAGTCTGAGCTACGAGCAGTACTTC. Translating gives CASVSLSYEQYF.

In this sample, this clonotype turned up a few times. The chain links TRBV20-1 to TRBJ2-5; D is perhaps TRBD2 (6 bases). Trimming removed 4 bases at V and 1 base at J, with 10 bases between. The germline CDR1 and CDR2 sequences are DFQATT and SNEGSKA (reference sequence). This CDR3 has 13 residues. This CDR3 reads CSATYGGQETQYF. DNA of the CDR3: TGCAGTGCTACCTACGGGGGCCAAGAGACCCAGTACTTC.

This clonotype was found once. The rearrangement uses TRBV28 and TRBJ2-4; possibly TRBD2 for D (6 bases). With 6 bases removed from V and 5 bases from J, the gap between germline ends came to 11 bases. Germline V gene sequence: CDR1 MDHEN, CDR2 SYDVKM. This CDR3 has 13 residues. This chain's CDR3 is CASRPPGENIQYF. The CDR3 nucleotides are TGTGCCAGCAGGCCTCCGGGAGAAAACATTCAGTACTTC.

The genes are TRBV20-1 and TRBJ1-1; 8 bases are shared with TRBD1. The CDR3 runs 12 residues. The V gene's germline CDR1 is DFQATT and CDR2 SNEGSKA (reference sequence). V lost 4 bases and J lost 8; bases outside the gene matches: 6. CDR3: CSATGQGGEAFF. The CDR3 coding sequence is TGCAGTGCTACAGGACAGGGCGGAGAAGCTTTCTTT.

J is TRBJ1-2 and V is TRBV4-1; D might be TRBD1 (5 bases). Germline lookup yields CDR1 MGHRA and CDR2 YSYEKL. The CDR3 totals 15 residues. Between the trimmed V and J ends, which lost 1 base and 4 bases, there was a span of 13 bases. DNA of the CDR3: TGCGCCAGCAGCCAAGGGGGGTTCGCTACCTATGGCTACACCTTC. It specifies CASSQGGFATYGYTF.

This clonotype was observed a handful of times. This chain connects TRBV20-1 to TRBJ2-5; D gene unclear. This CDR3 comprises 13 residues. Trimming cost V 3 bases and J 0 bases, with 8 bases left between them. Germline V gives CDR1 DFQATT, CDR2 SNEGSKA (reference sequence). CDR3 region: CSASRRYQETQYF. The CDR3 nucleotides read TGCAGTGCTAGCCGGCGGTACCAAGAGACCCAGTACTTC.